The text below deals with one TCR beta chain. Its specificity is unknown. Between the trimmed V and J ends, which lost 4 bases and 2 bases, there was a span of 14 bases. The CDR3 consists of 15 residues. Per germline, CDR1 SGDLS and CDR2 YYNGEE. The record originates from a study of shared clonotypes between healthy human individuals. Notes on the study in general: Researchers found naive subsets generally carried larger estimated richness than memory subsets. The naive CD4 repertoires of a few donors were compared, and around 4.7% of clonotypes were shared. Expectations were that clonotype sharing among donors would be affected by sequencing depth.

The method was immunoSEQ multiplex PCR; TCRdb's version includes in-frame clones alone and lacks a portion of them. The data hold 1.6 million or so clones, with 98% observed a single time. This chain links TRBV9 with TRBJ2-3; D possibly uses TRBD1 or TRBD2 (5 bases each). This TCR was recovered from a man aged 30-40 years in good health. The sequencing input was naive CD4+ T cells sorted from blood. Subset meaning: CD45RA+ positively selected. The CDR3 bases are TGTGCCAGCAGCATCCGGGACCACAACACAGATACGCAGTATTTT. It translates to CASSIRDHNTDTQYF.